This T cell receptor beta chain was retrieved from a study of blood T cell repertoires in COVID-19. Study summary: T cells, B-cell-depleted T cells, or PBMCs supplied cDNA or gDNA.

Trimming removed 2 bases at V and 5 bases at J, with 12 bases between. The germline V gene encodes CDR1 SNHLY and CDR2 FYNNEI. The CDR3 extends over 14 amino acids. Libraries were prepared by immunoSEQ multiplex PCR; TCRdb keeps only in-frame clonotypes and omits some of them. The sample holds approximately 210,000 clones, around four fifths seen once. This chain connects TRBV2 to TRBJ1-1, with D possibly TRBD1 on 6 matching bases. Sequences were obtained from peripheral blood. This sequence was found in a woman in her 70s with active or convalescent COVID-19. CDR3 sequence (DNA): TGTGCCAGCAGTGAAATGGGGGCGACGACTGAAGCTTTCTTT. This translates into CASSEMGATTEAFF.